A selection of T cell receptor beta chains follows, all from one sample in a study of cytomegalovirus exposure and HLA in healthy donors. Using immunoSEQ multiplex PCR, the repertoire was profiled, and TCRdb retains in-frame clones only, with some absent. This sample has some 150,000 clones, with around 81% found just once. Source material: PBMCs. These receptors were taken from a man in his forties in good health and CMV-seropositive. The CDR3 runs from the conserved cysteine through the conserved F or W. A D gene is named only where the DNA matches it firmly. The listing skips clone size in some rows; elsewhere it reads once, few, many or a size class.

>TRBV4-3|15|TRBJ1-2|-|-
TGCGCCAGCAGCCAAGAGGAGGATGCGAACTATGGCTACACCTTC
CASSQEEDANYGYTF
>TRBV2|13|TRBJ2-1|-|-
TGTGCCAGCACTAGCATCTCCTACAATGAGCAGTTCTTC
CASTSISYNEQFF
>TRBV27|17|TRBJ2-3|TRBD2|-
TGTGCCAGCAGTCCTCTCCGACTAGCGGGGGCCACAGATACGCAGTATTTT
CASSPLRLAGATDTQYF
>TRBV27|14|TRBJ1-5|-|-
TGTGCCAGCAGTTTACAGGGTAGCAATCAGCCCCAGCATTTT
CASSLQGSNQPQHF
>TRBV29-1|14|TRBJ2-3|-|few
TGCAGCGTTCAACGCCAGAGGGAAATGGATACGCAGTATTTT
CSVQRQREMDTQYF
>TRBV5-4|18|TRBJ1-2|TRBD1|-
TGTGCCAGCAGCTTGAGGGGGCCAGGGGCCCATAGTAGCTATGGCTACACCTTC
CASSLRGPGAHSSYGYTF
>TRBV5-6|13|TRBJ1-1|-|once
TGTGCCAGCAGCTTGGGGGGCATCACTGAAGCTTTCTTT
CASSLGGITEAFF
>TRBV7-6|19|TRBJ2-7|TRBD2|-
TGTGCCAGCAGCTTATTGGGGACTAGCGGGAGGTCGGCATACTACGAGCAGTACTTC
CASSLLGTSGRSAYYEQYF
>TRBV27|15|TRBJ2-7|-|-
TGTGCCAGCAGTTCCCCTAGTCGCCGGTCCTACGAGCAGTACTTC
CASSSPSRRSYEQYF
>TRBV2|14|TRBJ1-2|TRBD1|-
TGTGCCAGCAGTGGGACAGGGTTCGCCTATGGCTACACCTTC
CASSGTGFAYGYTF
>TRBV25-1|15|TRBJ1-1|TRBD1|-
TGTGCCAGCAGTGAAGAGGGGACAGGGTGGACTGAAGCTTTCTTT
CASSEEGTGWTEAFF
>TRBV13|14|TRBJ1-3|-|-
TGTGCCAGCAGCTTTGGCAACACAGGAAACACCATATATTTT
CASSFGNTGNTIYF
>TRBV4-3|17|TRBJ2-3|TRBD2|-
TGCGCCAGCAGCCAAGCGGTGGCTAGCGGGTCTCCTAATACGCAGTATTTT
CASSQAVASGSPNTQYF
>TRBV27|15|TRBJ1-2|TRBD1|-
TGTGCCAGCAAAAAGTGGACAGGGGAAAACTATGGCTACACCTTC
CASKKWTGENYGYTF
>TRBV9|16|TRBJ2-1|-|-
TGTGCCAGCAGCCCCTTAGCAGGGTTAAACTACAATGAGCAGTTCTTC
CASSPLAGLNYNEQFF
>TRBV7-2|16|TRBJ1-2|TRBD1|-
TGTGCCAGCAGCTTATACCATACAGGGGGCGGCTATGGCTACACCTTC
CASSLYHTGGGYGYTF
>TRBV13|15|TRBJ2-7|TRBD2|-
TGTGCCAGCAGCTCAGGGACTAGCGGTACCTACGAGCAGTACTTC
CASSSGTSGTYEQYF
>TRBV10-3|19|TRBJ2-2|-|-
TGTGCCATCAGTGAGGCTAGCTCGGGGTGGAGTTTGAACACCGGGGAGCTGTTTTTT
CAISEASSGWSLNTGELFF
>TRBV18|15|TRBJ1-2|-|-
TGTGCCAGCTCACCCGAGTTAGGGGTGGACTATGGCTACACCTTC
CASSPELGVDYGYTF
>TRBV28|15|TRBJ2-2|-|-
TGTGCCAGCAGTCCTACGGCGGGGGCCCACGGGGAGCTGTTTTTT
CASSPTAGAHGELFF
>TRBV19|13|TRBJ1-1|TRBD1|-
TGTGCCAGTTGTCAGGGGGCTCACACTGAAGCTTTCTTT
CASCQGAHTEAFF
>TRBV25-1|15|TRBJ1-5|TRBD1|-
TGTGCCAGCAGTGAATCTACAGGGGGAAATCAGCCCCAGCATTTT
CASSESTGGNQPQHF
>TRBV4-1|14|TRBJ2-3|-|-
TGCGCCAGCAGCCAAGAGGGGGGGCCAGATACGCAGTATTTT
CASSQEGGPDTQYF
>TRBV25-1|15|TRBJ2-1|-|once
TGTGCCAGCAGTGAAAGCGGTAGCTCCTACAATGAGCAGTTCTTC
CASSESGSSYNEQFF
>TRBV6-6|15|TRBJ1-2|TRBD1|once
TGTGCCAGCAGTTCCCCGACAGGGCCGATTTATGGCTACACCTTC
CASSSPTGPIYGYTF
>TRBV9|14|TRBJ2-1|TRBD2|-
TGTGCCAGCAGCGTGGGAGGGGTATACAATGAGCAGTTCTTC
CASSVGGVYNEQFF
>TRBV6-6|15|TRBJ2-7|TRBD1|-
TGTGCCAGCAGTTACAGGGACAGGGTGTTCGGGGAGCAGTACTTC
CASSYRDRVFGEQYF
>TRBV6-1|15|TRBJ1-2|TRBD1|few
TGTGCCAGCAGTGCAGGACAGGGGAGCCTCTATGGCTACACCTTC
CASSAGQGSLYGYTF
>TRBV5-1|15|TRBJ1-4|-|once
TGCGCCAGCAGCTTGGTACGGGCAACTAATGAAAAACTGTTTTTT
CASSLVRATNEKLFF
>TRBV4-1|15|TRBJ1-1|-|-
TGCGCCAGCAGCCAAGTAGCAACGGCCTCTGGAGAAGCTTTCTTT
CASSQVATASGEAFF
>TRBV30|17|TRBJ1-1|TRBD1|-
TGTGCTCTGGAAGACTCCCCGCAGACAGGGGGAAACACTGAAGCTTTCTTT
CALEDSPQTGGNTEAFF
>TRBV6-6|16|TRBJ2-7|-|-
TGTGCCAGCAGTTACCCTCCCACAGGAGGGTCGTACGAGCAGTACTTC
CASSYPPTGGSYEQYF
>TRBV4-1|12|TRBJ1-2|-|-
TGCGCCAGCAGCCAAGATCTCCGAGGATACACCTTC
CASSQDLRGYTF
>TRBV4-2|15|TRBJ1-2|-|-
TGTGCCAGCAGCCAAGATATGGAGACAGCCTATGGCTACACCTTC
CASSQDMETAYGYTF
>TRBV10-2|14|TRBJ2-7|TRBD1|-
TGCGCCAGCAGCGGACAGGGGAAAGCCTACGAGCAGTACTTC
CASSGQGKAYEQYF
>TRBV5-1|16|TRBJ2-1|TRBD1|few
TGCGCCAGCAGCCCGGAGGGGGGACAGGTCGGGAATGAGCAGTTCTTC
CASSPEGGQVGNEQFF
>TRBV27|14|TRBJ1-1|-|-
TGTGCCAGTAAACAGGGTCTTCAGAACACTGAAGCTTTCTTT
CASKQGLQNTEAFF
>TRBV7-6|14|TRBJ2-7|-|-
TGTGCCAGCAGCCATAGCGGGACAGACTACGAGCAGTACTTC
CASSHSGTDYEQYF
>TRBV28|14|TRBJ1-5|-|-
TGTGCCAGCAGTTTGGAGGATAGCAATCAGCCCCAGCATTTT
CASSLEDSNQPQHF
>TRBV6-5|12|TRBJ2-2|-|-
TGTGCCAGCACCTCAGGTTCCGGGGAGCTGTTTTTT
CASTSGSGELFF
>TRBV4-2|15|TRBJ1-3|-|-
TGTGCCAGCAGCCCAACTCAAAACTCTGGAAACACCATATATTTT
CASSPTQNSGNTIYF
>TRBV27|15|TRBJ1-6|-|-
TGTGCCAGCAGTTTAACTCAGGGGAATAATTCACCCCTCCACTTT
CASSLTQGNNSPLHF
>TRBV5-1|14|TRBJ2-7|TRBD1|-
TGCGCCAGCAGCTTGGCACAGGGGAGCTACGAGCAGTACTTC
CASSLAQGSYEQYF
>TRBV5-6|15|TRBJ1-5|-|few
TGTGCCAGCAGCTTGTGGCGTGGTAGGGGTCAGCCCCAGCATTTT
CASSLWRGRGQPQHF
>TRBV23-1|15|TRBJ2-3|-|-
TGCGCCAGCAGATGTGTTATGGCCCAAACAGATACGCAGTATTTT
CASRCVMAQTDTQYF
>TRBV4-2|15|TRBJ1-4|TRBD1|-
TGTGCCAGCAGCCGAATGGACAGGGGAAACGAAAAACTGTTTTTT
CASSRMDRGNEKLFF
>TRBV10-3|14|TRBJ1-2|-|-
TGTGCCATCAGTGATACAGGGTGGGTTTATGGCTACACCTTC
CAISDTGWVYGYTF
>TRBV28|15|TRBJ2-1|TRBD1|-
TGTGCCAGCAGTTCCGCCGGGACAGGGCTCAATGAGCAGTTCTTC
CASSSAGTGLNEQFF
>TRBV2|16|TRBJ2-1|TRBD2|-
TGTGCCAGCAGCCCCCTAGCGGGGGGCCTCTACAATGAGCAGTTCTTC
CASSPLAGGLYNEQFF
>TRBV5-6|16|TRBJ1-6|-|-
TGTGCCAGCAGCTTTTATCAGATCTCCTATAATTCACCCCTCCACTTT
CASSFYQISYNSPLHF
>TRBV6-5|13|TRBJ2-1|-|-
TGTGCCAGCAGTTACTCTTACCTTTCCCTATTGTTCTTC
CASSYSYLSLLFF
>TRBV7-9|16|TRBJ2-7|TRBD1|-
TGTGCCAGCAGCTCTCGGGACAGCCCAACCTCCTACGAGCAGTACTTC
CASSSRDSPTSYEQYF
>TRBV14|12|TRBJ2-4|-|-
TGTGCCAGCAGTTCCGGAGTAGACATTCAGTACTTC
CASSSGVDIQYF
>TRBV9|17|TRBJ1-2|-|once
TGTGCCAGCAGCGTCCCAAGGGGGGGAATTGGGAACTATGGCTACACCTTC
CASSVPRGGIGNYGYTF
>TRBV28|15|TRBJ1-5|-|once
TGTGCCAGCACCGTGGGAGGGGGAAGCAATCAGCCCCAGCATTTT
CASTVGGGSNQPQHF
>TRBV7-9|12|TRBJ1-1|-|-
TGTGCCAGCAGCACCTCGGCCCCAGGGGCTTTCTTT
CASSTSAPGAFF
>TRBV13|17|TRBJ2-7|TRBD2|-
TGTGCCAGCAGCTTTGGACTAGCGGGAGGGATCTCCTACGAGCAGTACTTC
CASSFGLAGGISYEQYF
>TRBV15|16|TRBJ2-2|TRBD1|-
TGTGCCACCAGCCAGGGACAGGGACGGGGCACCGGGGAGCTGTTTTTT
CATSQGQGRGTGELFF